Below, 4 T cell receptor beta chains from the same sample are listed, as sequenced in a study of T cells expressing NK-cell markers. After re-calling the 5' RACE reads, TCRdb lists one entry per CDR3 protein, DNA absent. This sample carries hundreds of thousands of distinct CDR3 sequences, with about 4% going to the ten biggest clones. Sequences were obtained from blood T cells: a sorted CD56 or NKG2C T cell subset, CD4+ or CD8+ T cells, or bulk PBMC T cells (not recorded which). The receptor source for this set is a woman between 18 and 70 years old in good health.

The chain recombines TRBV28 with TRBJ1-3; TCRdb calls TRBD1, which cannot be checked without DNA. Germline assignment: CDR1 MDHEN and CDR2 SYDVKM. The CDR3 sequence is 15 residues long. This chain's CDR3 is CASSLGMGAGNTIYF.

The chain couples TRBV12-3 or TRBV12-4 to TRBJ2-7; TCRdb names TRBD2, which stays unverified in the absence of DNA. This CDR3 region has 15 residues. The CDR3 reads CASSLAGLGGYEQYF.

This sequence joins TRBV7-2 and TRBJ1-4. Germline CDR1 and CDR2: SGHTA and FQGNSA. The CDR3 has 15 amino acids. Here the CDR3 reads CASSLSRGENEKLFF.

The chain links TRBV2 to TRBJ2-1. Germline V gene data show CDR1 as SNHLY and CDR2 as FYNNEI. This CDR3 has 14 amino acids. The chain's CDR3 is CASSEGSTYNEQFF.